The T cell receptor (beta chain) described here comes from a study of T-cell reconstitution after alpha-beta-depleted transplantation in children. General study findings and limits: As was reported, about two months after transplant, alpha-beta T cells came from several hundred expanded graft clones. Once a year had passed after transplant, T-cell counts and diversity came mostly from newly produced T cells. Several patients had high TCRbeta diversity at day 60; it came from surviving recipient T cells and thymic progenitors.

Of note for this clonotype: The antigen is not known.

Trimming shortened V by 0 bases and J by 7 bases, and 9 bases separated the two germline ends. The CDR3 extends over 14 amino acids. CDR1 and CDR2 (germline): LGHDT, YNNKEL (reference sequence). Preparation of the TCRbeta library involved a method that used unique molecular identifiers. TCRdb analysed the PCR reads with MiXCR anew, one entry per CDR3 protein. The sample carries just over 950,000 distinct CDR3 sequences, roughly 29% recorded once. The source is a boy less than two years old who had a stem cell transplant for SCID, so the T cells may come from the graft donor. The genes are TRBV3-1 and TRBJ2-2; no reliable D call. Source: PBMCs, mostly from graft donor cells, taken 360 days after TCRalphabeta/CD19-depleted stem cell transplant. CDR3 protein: CASSQDISGGELFF. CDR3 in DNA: TGTGCCAGCAGCCAAGATATCTCGGGCGGGGAGCTGTTTTTT.